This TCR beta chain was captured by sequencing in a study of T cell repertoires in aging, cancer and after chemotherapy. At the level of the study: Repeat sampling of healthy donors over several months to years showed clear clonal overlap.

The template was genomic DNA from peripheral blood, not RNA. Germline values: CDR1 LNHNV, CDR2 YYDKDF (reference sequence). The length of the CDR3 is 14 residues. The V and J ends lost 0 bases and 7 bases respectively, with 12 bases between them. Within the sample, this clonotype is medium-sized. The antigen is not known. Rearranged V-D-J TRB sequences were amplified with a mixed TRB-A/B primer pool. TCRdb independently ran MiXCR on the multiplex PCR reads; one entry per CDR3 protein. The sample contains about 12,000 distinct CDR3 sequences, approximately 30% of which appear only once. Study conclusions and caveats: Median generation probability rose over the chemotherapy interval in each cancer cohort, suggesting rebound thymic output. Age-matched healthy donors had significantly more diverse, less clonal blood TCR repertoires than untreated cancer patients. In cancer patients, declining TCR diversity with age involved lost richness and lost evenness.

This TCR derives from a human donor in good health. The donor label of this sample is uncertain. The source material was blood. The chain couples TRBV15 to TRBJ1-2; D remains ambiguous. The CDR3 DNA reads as TGTGCCACCAGCAGAGATGGGTCGAGGAGTGGCTACACCTTC. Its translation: CATSRDGSRSGYTF.